This TCR beta chain was documented in a study of T-cell memory formation after mild COVID-19. TCRdb fed the 5' RACE reads into MiXCR, producing one record per CDR3 protein. The repertoire holds about 560,000 distinct CDR3 sequences, about a fifth seen once, with 7.5% to 9.5% in the top ten. Points on this clonotype: The antigen is unknown.

Study-wide results and caveats: Cross-reactive memory seemingly joined, as some responding clones were found in pre-infection memory. Largely, contracting CD4+ clones fell within CM and EM, and contracting CD8+ clones within EMRA. Balance between CD4 and CD8 was seen in clones contracting day 15 to 85, and a CD4+ lean was seen in later expanders. A second wave of clones peaked on day 37, and their SARS-CoV-2 specificity went unconfirmed.

This CDR3 is built from 16 residues. Germline V gives CDR1 SGHRS, CDR2 YFSETQ. V lost 4 bases to trimming and J lost 1 base; unmatched junction nucleotides: 11. The source material was PBMCs or a T cell subset sorted from them (not recorded which). The receptor comes from an adult woman who had mild COVID-19 (a few samples of this study predate the infection). Cell type and time point are not known. This chain joins TRBV5-1 and TRBJ2-7; 7 bases fit TRBD2. The CDR3 spells CASSSSGSGLSYEQYF. As DNA, the CDR3 is TGCGCCAGCAGCAGCAGCGGTAGCGGGCTTTCCTACGAGCAGTACTTC.